Following are 24 T cell receptor beta chains from one sample sequenced in a study of T cells in Graves' hyperthyroidism and ophthalmopathy. What was amplified from RNA transcripts were TCR beta CDR3 regions. A first-round RT-PCR of the TCR CDR3 used the HTBI primer set. A single record per CDR3 protein comes from TCRdb applying MiXCR to the multiplex PCR reads. The sample records 700,000 or so distinct CDR3 sequences, about a sixth being singletons. The specimen was blood. The receptors were sampled from a man aged 18 to 30 with Graves' hyperthyroidism.

V is TRBV28 and J is TRBJ1-2; D gene ambiguous. The CDR3 runs to 17 residues. Germline-derived CDR1 and CDR2 are MDHEN and SYDVKM. With 5 bases removed from V and 4 bases from J, the gap between germline ends came to 23 bases. As DNA, the CDR3 is TGTGCCAGCAGTCCACCCCGTCCGGGCCTCTCTTCCTATGGCTACACCTTC. This gives the protein CASSPPRPGLSSYGYTF.

At least ten counts were recorded for this clonotype. This chain uses TRBV20-1 with TRBJ2-1; D possibly corresponds to TRBD1 (6 bases). Trimming pared 3 bases from V and 9 bases from J, leaving 18 bases between. The length of the CDR3 is 14 residues. The germline V gene encodes CDR1 DFQATT and CDR2 SNEGSKA (reference sequence). CDR3 protein: CSASRGPKIAEQFF. The CDR3 coding sequence is TGCAGTGCTAGCAGGGGACCCAAGATCGCTGAGCAGTTCTTC.

This clonotype has only a few counts. The gene calls are TRBV24-1 and TRBJ1-2, with D unclear. The length of the CDR3 is 16 residues. Per germline, CDR1 KGHDR and CDR2 SFDVKD. The V end lost 4 bases, the J end lost 2 bases, and 16 bases lay between the germline ends. The CDR3 DNA reads TGTGCCACCAGTGACTCTGGGAGGGCGACGAACTATGGCTACACCTTC. Translating it yields CATSDSGRATNYGYTF.

This clonotype was counted at least ten times. The V gene is TRBV6-1, the J gene TRBJ1-1; D not resolved. Germline V lookup: CDR1 MNHNS, CDR2 SASEGT. V was shortened by 6 bases and J by 4 bases, with 24 bases between the two germline ends. The length of the CDR3 is 17 residues. CDR3 DNA sequence: TGTGCCAGCAGCCTTCTTAGCGGCCGATACTCTGGCACTGAAGCTTTCTTT. It translates to CASSLLSGRYSGTEAFF.

This clonotype has ten or more counts. V gene TRBV20-1 combines with J gene TRBJ2-5; 7 positions agree with TRBD1. V trimming: 0 bases; J trimming: 5 bases; junction bases outside the gene matches: 6. Germline lookup yields CDR1 DFQATT and CDR2 SNEGSKA (reference sequence). This CDR3 comprises 14 residues. Here the CDR3 reads CSAREGGKLETQYF. DNA for the CDR3: TGCAGTGCTAGAGAAGGGGGCAAGTTGGAGACCCAGTACTTC.

There are many counts of this clonotype. The rearrangement joins TRBV7-8 to TRBJ1-2; 7 nucleotides agree with TRBD1. The CDR3 spans 11 residues. Germline trimming cut 8 bases from V and 4 bases from J; bases unmatched to any gene: 1. Germline-derived CDR1 and CDR2 are SGHVS and FQNEAQ. CDR3 nucleotides: TGTGCCAGCGGACAGGCCTATGGCTACACCTTC. Encoded protein: CASGQAYGYTF.

This clonotype was seen at least ten times. This chain connects TRBV2 to TRBJ2-7; TRBD1 is a possible D gene (6 bases). Germline values: CDR1 SNHLY, CDR2 FYNNEI. The CDR3 contains 12 residues. V was shortened by 4 bases and J by 6 bases, with 10 bases between the two germline ends. CDR3 nucleotide sequence: TGTGCCAGCAGTGTGACAGGTACCGAGCAGTACTTC. Protein product: CASSVTGTEQYF.

This clonotype was recorded many times. The V call is TRBV24-1, the J call TRBJ2-3, with D perhaps matching TRBD2 (5 bases). The CDR3 is 18 residues long. Trimming shortened V by 4 bases and J by 4 bases, and 23 bases separated the two germline ends. Germline assignment: CDR1 KGHDR and CDR2 SFDVKD. The CDR3 DNA is TGTGCCACCAGTGAAGCGCTAGGCAGCGTGGCGGGCGCAGATACGCAGTATTTT. Protein product: CATSEALGSVAGADTQYF.

This clonotype was counted between two and nine times. The rearrangement uses TRBV2 and TRBJ2-3; D unclear. The V end lost 1 base, the J end lost 4 bases, and 12 bases lay between the germline ends. The germline CDR1 and CDR2 sequences are SNHLY and FYNNEI. The CDR3 is 15 amino acids. Written as DNA, the CDR3 is TGTGCCAGCAGTGAAGGCCACCCGCTGGCAGATACGCAGTATTTT. Protein sequence: CASSEGHPLADTQYF. Based on the CDR3 plus reference TRBV2 and TRBJ2-3, the full variable domain is EPEVTQTPSHQVTQMGQEVILRCVPISNHLYFYWYRQILGQKVEFLVSFYNNEISEKSEIFDDQFSVERPDGSNFTLKIRSTKLEDSAMYFCASSEGHPLADTQYFGPGTRLTVL.

The genes are TRBV11-2 and TRBJ2-5, with TRBD2 matching 10 bases. Germline V lookup: CDR1 SGHAT, CDR2 FQNNGV. This CDR3 region has 17 residues. V lost 7 bases, J lost 5 bases, and 16 bases stayed unmatched. This CDR3 reads CASTLLGASGRGETQYF. The CDR3 DNA follows: TGTGCCAGCACTCTCCTCGGGGCTAGCGGGAGAGGTGAGACCCAGTACTTC.

This clonotype was recorded many times. J is TRBJ2-1 and V is TRBV20-1; perhaps TRBD2 as D (5 bases). Germline CDR1 reads DFQATT; CDR2 reads SNEGSKA (reference sequence). V shed 0 bases and J shed 1 base, with 10 bases lying between them. The CDR3 spans 15 residues. CDR3 nucleotides: TGCAGTGCTAGAGAAGAGGGAAAGTCCTACAATGAGCAGTTCTTC. It encodes CSAREEGKSYNEQFF.

This clonotype was detected ten times or more. This chain uses TRBV6-1 with TRBJ1-1, with D possibly TRBD1 on 5 matching bases. Trimming shortened V by 5 bases and J by 0 bases, and 13 bases separated the two germline ends. This CDR3 contains 15 residues. Germline CDR1 is MNHNS and CDR2 is SASEGT. The CDR3 bases are TGTGCCAGCAGTTACCGGGACGGGCTGAACACTGAAGCTTTCTTT. Translation: CASSYRDGLNTEAFF.

With respect to this clonotype: It differs at one base from a far larger clone, so likely a read error. The J gene is TRBJ2-3, the V gene TRBV28; D remains ambiguous. Germline CDR1 MDHEN, CDR2 SYDVKM. The CDR3 covers 13 residues. The CDR3 region is CASSLPGADTQCF. In DNA form, the CDR3 reads TGTGCCAGCAGTTTGCCGGGCGCAGATACGCAGTGTTTT.

The gene calls are TRBV4-1 and TRBJ1-1; D remains ambiguous. This CDR3 spans 13 amino acids. The germline V gene encodes CDR1 MGHRA and CDR2 YSYEKL. The V end was cut by 2 bases, the J end by 5 bases, with 9 bases between. Here the CDR3 reads CASSQLGRTEAFF. For the CDR3, the DNA is TGCGCCAGCAGCCAATTAGGACGGACTGAAGCTTTCTTT.

The sample holds many counts of this clonotype. The chain uses TRBV2 and TRBJ2-4; tentative D call: TRBD2 (5 bases). Germline lookup yields CDR1 SNHLY and CDR2 FYNNEI. V was shortened by 3 bases and J by 0 bases, with 9 bases between the two germline ends. The CDR3 consists of 15 residues. CDR3 sequence: CASSDGLIAKNIQYF. CDR3 DNA sequence: TGTGCCAGCAGTGACGGACTGATAGCCAAAAACATTCAGTACTTC. The full variable domain, completed using reference TRBV2 and TRBJ2-4, is EPEVTQTPSHQVTQMGQEVILRCVPISNHLYFYWYRQILGQKVEFLVSFYNNEISEKSEIFDDQFSVERPDGSNFTLKIRSTKLEDSAMYFCASSDGLIAKNIQYFGAGTRLSVL.

There are many counts of this clonotype. The rearrangement uses TRBV29-1 and TRBJ2-1; D not certain. Germline V gene lookup returns CDR1 SQVTM and CDR2 ANQGSEA. The CDR3 is 15 amino acids. V was pared by 3 bases and J by 0 bases, with 12 bases between. For the CDR3, the DNA is TGCAGCGTTGACGGCGGTGAGAGCTCCTACAATGAGCAGTTCTTC. Its translation: CSVDGGESSYNEQFF.

This clonotype appeared many times. The CDR3 coding sequence is TGTGCCAGCAGTTATCAGGGGCGAGGCAATCAGCCCCAGCATTTT. Protein: CASSYQGRGNQPQHF. This chain connects TRBV28 to TRBJ1-5; D might be TRBD1 (6 bases). The germline V and J ends were trimmed by 4 bases and 2 bases, with 12 bases remaining between them. The CDR3 covers 15 residues. CDR1 MDHEN and CDR2 SYDVKM come from the germline V gene.

This clonotype was recorded at least ten times. The chain has TRBV28 and TRBJ2-7; D unresolved. V lost 10 bases and J lost 6, with 22 bases in between. From germline, CDR1 is MDHEN and CDR2 SYDVKM. This CDR3 is built from 14 residues. The CDR3 loop reads CATLPANKGGEQYF. DNA of the CDR3: TGTGCCACCCTCCCCGCGAATAAGGGTGGCGAGCAGTACTTC.

This chain connects TRBV2 to TRBJ2-2; D could derive from TRBD1 or TRBD2 (5 bases each). Trimming took off 6 bases at V and 6 bases at J, with 11 bases between the two ends. The germline V gene encodes CDR1 SNHLY and CDR2 FYNNEI. The CDR3 covers 13 residues. DNA of the CDR3: TGTGCCAGCAGGGGGCAGGGAGCCGGGGAGCTGTTTTTT. Translating it yields CASRGQGAGELFF.

At least ten counts were recorded for this clonotype. This chain joins TRBV11-3 and TRBJ2-3; D possibly matches TRBD1 or TRBD2 (5 bases each). The V gene's germline CDR1 is SGHNT and CDR2 YENEEA. The ends were cut back, 5 bases at V and 0 bases at J, with 12 bases in the middle. The length of the CDR3 is 15 residues. The CDR3 sequence: CASSRSGRSTDTQYF. The CDR3, as DNA: TGTGCCAGCAGCCGGTCGGGACGGAGCACAGATACGCAGTATTTT. The whole variable domain, remainder taken from reference TRBV11-3 and TRBJ2-3, is EAGVVQSPRYKIIEKKQPVAFWCNPISGHNTLYWYLQNLGQGPELLIRYENEEAVDDSQLPKDRFSAERLKGVDSTLKIQPAELGDSAVYLCASSRSGRSTDTQYFGPGTRLTVL.

The chain carries TRBV28 and TRBJ2-7; TRBD2 might be the D (6 bases). Trimming took 5 bases from V and 2 from J, leaving 16 bases between them. There are 15 residues in the CDR3. Looked up from germline, CDR1 is MDHEN and CDR2 is SYDVKM. The CDR3, as DNA: TGTGCCAGCAGTCCTCGGGGTAGCGGCCCCTACGAGCAGTACTTC. Its translation is CASSPRGSGPYEQYF.

As for this clonotype: The germline gene is not matched at one end of the junction; a read error may be the cause. V gene TRBV24-1 combines with J gene TRBJ2-1, with 7 bases aligning to TRBD1. This CDR3 comprises 14 residues. CDR1 is KGHDR and CDR2 is SFDVKD in the germline V gene. CDR3 loop: CATSSGQCYDEQFF. The CDR3 DNA follows: TGTGCCACCAGCTCGGGACAGTGCTACGATGAGCAGTTCTTC.

In its sample, this clonotype was seen many times. The chain links TRBV24-1 to TRBJ1-2; 7 bases are a match to TRBD1. The CDR3 sequence is 13 residues long. Germline-derived CDR1 and CDR2 are KGHDR and SFDVKD. Germline trimming cut 7 bases from V and 3 bases from J; bases unmatched to any gene: 4. CDR3 loop: CATRAGTDYGYTF. As DNA, the CDR3 is TGTGCCACCAGGGCCGGGACAGACTATGGCTACACCTTC.

About this clonotype: A much larger clone sits a single nucleotide away, making a read error possible. The rearrangement links TRBV18 to TRBJ1-1, with 9 nucleotides matching TRBD1. The CDR3 contains 15 residues. The germline V gene has CDR1 KGHSH and CDR2 LQKENI. The CDR3: CASSPETGQGSQASF. DNA of the CDR3: TGTGCCAGCTCACCCGAGACGGGACAGGGTTCGCAAGCTTCCTTT. Supplemented by reference TRBV18 and TRBJ1-1, the full variable domain reads NAGVMQNPRHLVRRRGQEARLRCSPMKGHSHVYWYRQLPEEGLKFMVYLQKENIIDESGMPKERFSAEFPKEGPSILRIQQVVRGDSAAYFCASSPETGQGSQASFGQGTRLTVV.